One T cell receptor beta chain is described in this entry. Antigen: not known. The sample belongs to a study of T-cell reconstitution after alpha-beta-depleted transplantation in children. Unique molecular identifiers were incorporated when the TCRbeta library was constructed. A single record per CDR3 protein comes from TCRdb applying MiXCR to the PCR reads. Of fewer than 700,000 distinct CDR3 sequences in the sample, about 23% were seen once. General study findings and limits: It was surviving recipient T cells and thymic progenitors that gave some patients high TCRbeta diversity at day 60. About two months after transplant, alpha-beta T cells reportedly came from several hundred expanded graft clones.

The length of the CDR3 is 17 residues. Trimming cost V 2 bases and J 1 base; bases outside gene matches: 8. Material: PBMCs, mostly from graft donor cells, obtained 360 days after TCRalphabeta/CD19-depleted stem cell transplant. The source of this sequence is a boy under two years old who had a stem cell transplant for acute myeloid leukemia, so the T cells may come from the graft donor. The V gene is TRBV12-3 or TRBV12-4, the J gene TRBJ2-4; 7 positions agree with TRBD2. In nucleotides, the CDR3 is TGTGCCAGCAGTTTAAGCGCGGGGGAGCCGGCCAAAAACATTCAGTACTTC. Translating it yields CASSLSAGEPAKNIQYF.